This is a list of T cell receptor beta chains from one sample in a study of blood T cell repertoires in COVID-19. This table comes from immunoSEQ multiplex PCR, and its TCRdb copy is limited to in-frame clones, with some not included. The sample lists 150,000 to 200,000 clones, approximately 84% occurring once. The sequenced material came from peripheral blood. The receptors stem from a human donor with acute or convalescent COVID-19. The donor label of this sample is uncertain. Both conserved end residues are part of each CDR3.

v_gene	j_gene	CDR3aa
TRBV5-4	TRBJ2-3	CASSGGTGSSTDTQYF
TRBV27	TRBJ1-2	CASSLVGTGGKGYGYTF
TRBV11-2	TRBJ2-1	CASSSLSRGLSYNEQFF
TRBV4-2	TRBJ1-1	CASSPGRDTEAFF
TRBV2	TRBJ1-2	CASRDRALGGYTF
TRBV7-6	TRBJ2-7	CASSLDQGREQYF
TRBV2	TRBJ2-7	CASTRWGGASAYEQYF
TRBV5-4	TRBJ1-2	CASSFRDRNYGYTF
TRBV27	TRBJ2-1	CASSLTGPHEQFF
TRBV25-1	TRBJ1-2	CASTSGPGEGYGYTF
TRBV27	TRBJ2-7	CASSSRDSHQYF
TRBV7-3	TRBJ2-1	CASSLGLSGGYNEQFF
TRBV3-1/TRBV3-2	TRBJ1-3	CASSQPANTGNTIYF
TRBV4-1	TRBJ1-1	CASSHYGQGSEAFF
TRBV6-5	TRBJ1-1	CASSYSGLMNTEAFF
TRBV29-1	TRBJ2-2	CSVGWGQGTGELFF
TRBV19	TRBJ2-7	CASSIAGQGTYEQYF
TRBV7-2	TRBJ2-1	CASSPRSPPSYNEQFF
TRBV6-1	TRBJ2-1	CASSEFGVAGVSDEQFF
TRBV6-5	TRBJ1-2	CASSSTEINYGYTF
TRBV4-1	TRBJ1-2	CASSLTGQVVGYTF
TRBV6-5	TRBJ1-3	CASSYGGDTGNTIYF